The 28 T cell receptor beta chains below all came from one sample that was sequenced in a study of CD8+CD57+ T cells in acquired aplastic anemia. Genomic DNA acted as the template from which TCR beta VDJ combination and CDR3 sequence profiling were carried out. TCRdb itself ran the reads through MiXCR, one entry per CDR3 protein. The repertoire holds 180,000 or so distinct CDR3 sequences, roughly 63% seen once, with roughly 46% in the top ten. It was patients with CD8+CD57+ cell expansion by flow cytometry who were chosen for sequencing. The sequencing sample was made of sorted CD4+, CD8+, or CD8+CD57+ T cells (not recorded which) from PBMCs. All receptors derive from a human donor with aplastic anemia.

The chain uses TRBV14 and TRBJ1-4; no reliable D call. The CDR3 has 14 residues. Germline loops: CDR1 SGHDN, CDR2 FVKESK. Trimming stripped 1 base from V and 7 bases from J, with 10 bases between. CDR3 amino acids: CASSQGTWPEKLFF. The DNA of the CDR3 is TGTGCCAGCAGCCAAGGGACTTGGCCTGAAAAACTGTTTTTT.

To note about this clonotype: A much larger clone lies a single base off, so this may be a read error. J is TRBJ1-4 and V is TRBV12-3 or TRBV12-4; the D gene is possibly TRBD1 (6 bases). The CDR3 extends over 13 amino acids. The CDR3 protein is CASSRGVGEKLLF. The CDR3 nucleotides are TGTGCCAGCAGCAGGGGAGTAGGGGAAAAACTGCTTTTT.

V usage is TRBV7-9 and J usage is TRBJ2-7; TRBD1 aligns across 7 bases. J lost 7 bases, V lost 4 bases, and 10 bases had no gene match. Per the germline V gene, CDR1 is SEHNR and CDR2 is FQNEAQ (reference sequence). The CDR3 has 14 residues. The CDR3 DNA reads as TGTGCCAGCAGCTATGGGACAGAGGCGAGGGAGCAGTACTTC. Protein product: CASSYGTEAREQYF.

The V call is TRBV7-9, the J call TRBJ1-4; D gene uncertain. Germline V lookup: CDR1 SEHNR, CDR2 FQNEAQ (reference sequence). This CDR3 has 14 residues. The germline V and J ends were trimmed by 3 bases and 0 bases, with 5 bases remaining between them. The CDR3 nucleotides read TGTGCCAGCAGCTTCCGTGCAACTAATGAAAAACTGTTTTTT. Residues: CASSFRATNEKLFF.

This chain joins TRBV2 and TRBJ2-7; tentatively, D is TRBD2 (6 bases). The V end was cut by 7 bases, the J end by 6 bases, with 19 bases between. The CDR3 runs 14 residues. CDR1 and CDR2 from the germline V gene are SNHLY and FYNNEI. In DNA, the CDR3 is TGTGCCAGCACCCAGGACGGGGTGGGGGGCGAGCAGTACTTC. Translated: CASTQDGVGGEQYF. Based on the CDR3 plus reference TRBV2 and TRBJ2-7, the full variable domain is EPEVTQTPSHQVTQMGQEVILRCVPISNHLYFYWYRQILGQKVEFLVSFYNNEISEKSEIFDDQFSVERPDGSNFTLKIRSTKLEDSAMYFCASTQDGVGGEQYFGPGTRLTVT.

In its sample, this clonotype was seen a few times. The chain couples TRBV19 to TRBJ2-7, with TRBD1 matching 7 bases. Unmatched junction bases numbered 7, after V lost 5 bases and J lost 3 bases. The CDR3 runs 14 residues. Per the germline V gene, CDR1 is LNHDA and CDR2 is SQIVND (reference sequence). This CDR3 reads CASSLRQGNYEQYF. The CDR3 DNA is TGTGCCAGTAGTTTACGACAGGGAAACTACGAGCAGTACTTC.

V usage is TRBV20-1 and J usage is TRBJ1-5; the D gene is possibly TRBD1 (5 bases). Germline V CDR1 and CDR2: DFQATT, SNEGSKA (reference sequence). The CDR3 extends over 12 amino acids. V lost 0 bases and J lost 15, with 15 bases in between. The CDR3 DNA reads TGCAGTGCTAGAGATGGGGGACGCCCCGTGCATTTT. This encodes CSARDGGRPVHF.

A few counts support this clonotype. This chain connects TRBV10-2 to TRBJ2-5; 9 bases fit TRBD2. This CDR3 contains 15 residues. From germline, CDR1 is WSHSY and CDR2 SAAADI. The J segment lost 7 bases and the V segment lost 3 bases, leaving 9 bases of the junction unmatched. The CDR3, as DNA: TGCGCCAGCAGTGACCCAGCTAGCGGGGACGGGACCCAGTACTTC. Translating it yields CASSDPASGDGTQYF.

This clonotype has just one count. The genes are TRBV20-1 and TRBJ2-7; 10 nucleotides align to TRBD2. Germline V gene sequence: CDR1 DFQATT, CDR2 SNEGSKA (reference sequence). The CDR3 runs 15 residues. V trimming: 4 bases; J trimming: 2 bases; junction bases outside the gene matches: 8. DNA of the CDR3: TGCAGTGCTAAAACATGGACTAGCGGTGCCTACGAGCAGTACTTC. Protein: CSAKTWTSGAYEQYF.

About this clonotype itself: A read error may produce the germline difference seen at one junction end. The rearrangement uses TRBV10-3 and TRBJ2-1; D possibly matches TRBD1 or TRBD2 (5 bases each). The CDR3 spans 16 residues. CDR1 is ENHRY and CDR2 is SYGVKD in the germline V gene. The CDR3 DNA reads TGTGCCAGCAGTCCGACCGGGACCCTACTCTACAATGAGCAGTTCTTC. It translates to CASSPTGTLLYNEQFF.

V gene TRBV7-2 combines with J gene TRBJ2-1; 9 bases align to TRBD2. The germline V gene encodes CDR1 SGHTA and CDR2 FQGNSA. The CDR3 extends over 17 amino acids. Unmatched junction bases numbered 15, after V lost 5 bases and J lost 7 bases. The CDR3 coding sequence is TGTGCCAGCAGCGCCAATCTTGCGGGGGGGCCGGTTAATGAGCAGTTCTTC. It translates to CASSANLAGGPVNEQFF.

This chain joins TRBV20-1 and TRBJ2-5; D call uncertain. The CDR3 sequence is 11 residues long. CDR1 DFQATT and CDR2 SNEGSKA come from the germline V gene (reference sequence). The V end lost 5 bases, the J end lost 1 base, and 5 bases lay between the germline ends. CDR3 in amino acids: CSAYSQETQYF. CDR3 nucleotides: TGCAGTGCTTACAGCCAAGAGACCCAGTACTTC.

The gene calls are TRBV5-1 and TRBJ2-7, with 11 nucleotides matching TRBD2. The germline gives CDR1 SGHRS, CDR2 YFSETQ. This CDR3 has 15 residues. The J segment lost 5 bases and the V segment lost 4 bases, leaving 8 bases of the junction unmatched. CDR3 amino acids: CASSVGASGGNEQYF. The CDR3 nucleotides read TGCGCCAGCAGCGTGGGAGCTAGCGGGGGGAACGAGCAGTACTTC.

V usage is TRBV5-1 and J usage is TRBJ1-1; D remains ambiguous. The CDR3 spans 14 residues. Trimming stripped 0 bases from V and 0 bases from J, with 6 bases between. Germline V gene data show CDR1 as SGHRS and CDR2 as YFSETQ. CDR3 amino acids: CASSLGAMNTEAFF. The CDR3 region has the DNA TGCGCCAGCAGCTTGGGGGCGATGAACACTGAAGCTTTCTTT.

A few counts support this clonotype. This chain joins TRBV6-6 and TRBJ1-2; D gene uncertain. The CDR3 length is 14 residues. CDR1 and CDR2 from the germline V gene are MNHNY and SVGAGI (reference sequence). With 2 bases removed from V and 8 bases from J, the gap between germline ends came to 15 bases. Here the CDR3 DNA reads TGTGCCAGCAGTTACCCCGGGAACCCGTACGGCTACACCTTC. Translated, it gives CASSYPGNPYGYTF.

The V gene is TRBV10-1, the J gene TRBJ2-5; D possibly matches TRBD1 or TRBD2 (6 bases each). This CDR3 has 17 residues. CDR1 WNHNN and CDR2 SYGVQD come from the germline V gene (reference sequence). V was cut by 6 bases and J by 0 bases, with 20 bases left in between. CDR3 sequence (DNA): TGCGCCAGCAGCTTCGGACAGCTAGGGGACTACCAAGAGACCCAGTACTTC. The encoded protein is CASSFGQLGDYQETQYF.

The chain joins TRBV20-1 to TRBJ2-7; 12 bases fit TRBD2. The CDR3 length is 13 residues. Per germline, CDR1 DFQATT and CDR2 SNEGSKA (reference sequence). Losses at the gene ends were 0 bases for V and 12 bases for J; bases not matched to a gene: 6. This chain's CDR3 is CSARDASGRAAYF. In DNA form, the CDR3 reads TGCAGTGCTAGAGATGCTAGCGGGAGGGCCGCGTACTTC.

The chain joins TRBV2 to TRBJ2-3; 7 nucleotides line up with TRBD2. This CDR3 has 15 residues. Germline V gene sequence: CDR1 SNHLY, CDR2 FYNNEI. After removal of 3 bases from V and 6 bases from J, the junction contained 9 bases not matched to a gene. CDR3 amino acids: CASSEVAGVGDTQYF. The CDR3 coding sequence is TGTGCCAGCAGTGAGGTGGCGGGAGTAGGTGATACGCAGTATTTT.

The CDR3: CASSRDISYEQYF. The CDR3 DNA is TGTGCCAGCAGCCGCGACATCTCCTACGAGCAGTACTTC. The V call is TRBV9, the J call TRBJ2-7; D gene unclear. From germline, CDR1 is SGDLS and CDR2 YYNGEE. Trimming cost V 4 bases and J 0 bases, with 8 bases left between them. The CDR3 contains 13 residues.

The rearrangement links TRBV7-9 to TRBJ1-1; 7 nucleotides align to TRBD1. Looked up from germline, CDR1 is SEHNR and CDR2 is FQNEAQ (reference sequence). This CDR3 contains 15 residues. With V trimmed by 1 base and J by 4 bases, 6 bases remained unmatched. CDR3 protein: CASSLDRGWGTEAFF. Here the CDR3 DNA reads TGTGCCAGCAGCTTAGACAGGGGATGGGGCACTGAAGCTTTCTTT.

This clonotype occurred a few times. The chain combines TRBV7-8 with TRBJ1-1, with D tentatively TRBD1 (5 bases). Trimming stripped 4 bases from V and 2 bases from J, with 11 bases between. The CDR3 length is 14 residues. Germline CDR1 SGHVS, CDR2 FQNEAQ. CDR3 coding DNA: TGTGCCAGCAGCTGGGGGGACCGTAACACTGAAGCTTTCTTT. It codes for CASSWGDRNTEAFF. Complete variable domain (other parts from reference TRBV7-8 and TRBJ1-1): GAGVSQSPRYKVAKRGQDVALRCDPISGHVSLFWYQQALGQGPEFLTYFQNEAQLDKSGLPSDRFFAERPEGSVSTLKIQRTQQEDSAVYLCASSWGDRNTEAFFGQGTRLTVV.

The gene calls are TRBV29-1 and TRBJ2-2, with 7 bases lining up with TRBD1. V lost 6 bases to trimming and J lost 2 bases; unmatched junction nucleotides: 6. The CDR3 spans 14 residues. Looked up from germline, CDR1 is SQVTM and CDR2 is ANQGSEA. This CDR3 reads CSVDDRVNTGELFF. The CDR3 nucleotides are TGCAGCGTAGATGACAGGGTCAACACCGGGGAGCTGTTTTTT.

In DNA form, the CDR3 reads TGTGCCACCGGCCGCGCGAACACAGATACGCAGTATTTT. Its translation: CATGRANTDTQYF. J is TRBJ2-3 and V is TRBV10-3; no reliable D call. The germline gives CDR1 ENHRY, CDR2 SYGVKD. The germline V and J ends were trimmed by 10 bases and 2 bases, with 13 bases remaining between them. This CDR3 region has 13 residues.

The chain uses TRBV2 and TRBJ2-5; D may correspond to TRBD1 or TRBD2 (5 bases each). V shed 4 bases and J shed 1 base, with 13 bases lying between them. Germline V lookup: CDR1 SNHLY, CDR2 FYNNEI. The CDR3 is made up of 15 amino acids. CDR3 region: CASSGERGVQETQYF. The CDR3, as DNA: TGTGCCAGCAGTGGCGAGAGGGGAGTCCAAGAGACCCAGTACTTC.

The chain recombines TRBV2 with TRBJ2-7, with 9 nucleotides matching TRBD1. The germline V gene has CDR1 SNHLY and CDR2 FYNNEI. CDR3 size: 15 residues. The V gene end was trimmed by 6 bases and the J gene end by 0 bases; junction bases not matched to a gene: 6. CDR3 loop: CASRDRGKGSYEQYF. The CDR3 coding sequence is TGTGCCAGCAGGGACAGGGGTAAGGGCTCCTACGAGCAGTACTTC.

For the CDR3, the DNA is TGTGCCAGCAGTTACGGAGGAGGATCAAACATTCAGTACTTC. As protein: CASSYGGGSNIQYF. The chain is built from TRBV6-5 and TRBJ2-4, with D possibly being TRBD2 (5 bases). The CDR3 consists of 14 residues. The V and J ends lost 2 bases and 6 bases respectively, with 11 bases between them. Germline loops: CDR1 MNHEY, CDR2 SVGAGI.

This clonotype was counted a few times. J is TRBJ2-7 and V is TRBV20-1, with 7 bases lining up with TRBD2. V lost 0 bases, J lost 6 bases, and 5 bases stayed unmatched. The CDR3 length is 13 residues. The germline V gene encodes CDR1 DFQATT and CDR2 SNEGSKA (reference sequence). The DNA for the CDR3 is TGCAGTGCTAGAGATCGTGGGGGGGGCGAGCAGTACTTC. It encodes CSARDRGGGEQYF.

V is TRBV24-1 and J is TRBJ2-5; D is unclear. From germline, CDR1 is KGHDR and CDR2 SFDVKD. This CDR3 contains 13 residues. V lost 4 bases and J 5 bases, leaving 10 bases between the germline ends. CDR3 coding DNA: TGTGCCACCAGTGAGGTGTCGCGGGAGACCCAGTACTTC. Amino acid sequence: CATSEVSRETQYF.